One and the same sample provided the 27 T cell receptor beta chains below, sequenced in a study of T cell clonotyping in hematopoietic cell transplantation. Clones were read by immunoSEQ multiplex PCR, and TCRdb kept only the in-frame ones, dropping some. The sample yields 13,000 to 15,000 clones, approximately 93% seen once. The sample here was PBMCs, taken 30 days after allogeneic stem cell transplant. These receptor sequences come from a male patient aged 55 to 69 who had an allogeneic stem cell transplant from an unrelated donor, so the T cells may come from the graft donor. Some clones in this sample may be carry-over from other donors' samples.

V gene TRBV9 combines with J gene TRBJ2-6; 7 bases map to TRBD1. The V segment lost 0 bases and the J segment 3 bases; nucleotides outside the gene matches: 6. The germline V gene encodes CDR1 SGDLS and CDR2 YYNGEE. The CDR3 is made up of 17 amino acids. DNA of the CDR3: TGTGCCAGCAGCGTAGAAGGGGGCGCGGGTGGGGCCAACGTCCTGACTTTC. Translation gives CASSVEGGAGGANVLTF.

This chain uses TRBV5-1 with TRBJ1-4; TRBD1 is a possible D gene (6 bases). CDR1 is SGHRS and CDR2 is YFSETQ in the germline V gene. CDR3 length equals 15 residues. Trimming left V 4 bases short and J 7 bases short, with 17 bases between. This chain's CDR3 is CASSPPGVPGEKLFF. The CDR3 nucleotides are TGCGCCAGCAGCCCGCCAGGGGTTCCCGGTGAAAAACTGTTTTTT.

V gene TRBV27 combines with J gene TRBJ1-1; 7 nucleotides line up with TRBD1. Trimming at V came to 4 bases and at J to 2 bases, leaving 4 bases not matched to a gene. The CDR3 spans 14 residues. The V gene's germline CDR1 is MNHEY and CDR2 SMNVEV (reference sequence). The CDR3 bases are TGTGCCAGCAGTTGGGGAGGGGGCAACACTGAAGCTTTCTTT. It specifies CASSWGGGNTEAFF.

The chain recombines TRBV2 with TRBJ1-5; 9 positions agree with TRBD1. V lost 0 bases, J lost 7 bases, and 4 bases stayed unmatched. The germline V gene has CDR1 SNHLY and CDR2 FYNNEI. CDR3 length: 15 amino acids. CDR3 nucleotide sequence: TGTGCCAGCAGTGAAGCGGGACAGGGTATCCAGCCCCAGCATTTT. Its protein product is CASSEAGQGIQPQHF.

The rearrangement links TRBV5-4 to TRBJ2-3; tentatively, D is TRBD2 (6 bases). The CDR3 runs 17 residues. The germline V gene encodes CDR1 SGHNT and CDR2 YYREEE (reference sequence). Trimming left V 4 bases short and J 5 bases short, with 23 bases between. CDR3 sequence: CASSRVAGRGDEDTQYF. The CDR3 coding sequence is TGTGCCAGCAGCCGGGTTGCGGGTCGCGGGGATGAAGATACGCAGTATTTT. The full variable domain, completed using reference TRBV5-4 and TRBJ2-3, is ETGVTQSPTHLIKTRGQQVTLRCSSQSGHNTVSWYQQALGQGPQFIFQYYREEENGRGNFPPRFSGLQFPNYSSELNVNALELDDSALYLCASSRVAGRGDEDTQYFGPGTRLTVL.

V is TRBV10-3 and J is TRBJ1-1; no firm D call. V dropped 2 bases and J dropped 0 bases, with 7 bases sitting between them. The CDR3 extends over 14 amino acids. From germline, CDR1 is ENHRY and CDR2 SYGVKD. The CDR3 spells CAISEPTVNTEAFF. CDR3 nucleotides: TGTGCCATCAGTGAGCCGACTGTGAACACTGAAGCTTTCTTT.

This chain joins TRBV19 and TRBJ1-1; 8 bases are shared with TRBD1. V dropped 8 bases and J dropped 1; count of bases not matched to a gene: 9. This CDR3 region has 15 residues. Germline V gene sequence: CDR1 LNHDA, CDR2 SQIVND (reference sequence). The CDR3 sequence: CASALFDRGNTEAFF. CDR3 nucleotides: TGTGCCAGTGCCCTATTTGACAGGGGGAACACTGAAGCTTTCTTT.

This clone showed up just once. The V gene is TRBV6-5, the J gene TRBJ1-1; D not resolved. CDR1 and CDR2 (germline): MNHEY, SVGAGI. V lost 4 bases to trimming and J lost 0 bases, with 9 bases between them. The CDR3 is made up of 14 amino acids. DNA of the CDR3: TGTGCCAGCAGTTCCCCCTACCTGAACACTGAAGCTTTCTTT. This gives the protein CASSSPYLNTEAFF.

The CDR3, as DNA: TGTGCCAGCAGCTTGGGGGCTAGCGGGACCGGGGAGCTGTTTTTT. It codes for CASSLGASGTGELFF. The genes are TRBV5-5 and TRBJ2-2, with 8 positions matching TRBD2. J gave up 5 bases and V 0 bases, and 3 bases lay outside the gene matches. Germline CDR1 and CDR2: SGHKS and YYEKEE (reference sequence). The CDR3 is 15 amino acids.

This chain joins TRBV7-9 and TRBJ2-2; TRBD1 agrees at 7 bases. CDR1 SEHNR and CDR2 FQNEAQ come from the germline V gene (reference sequence). Trimming at V came to 4 bases and at J to 4 bases, leaving 9 bases not matched to a gene. The CDR3 covers 16 residues. The CDR3 spells CASSSPSYRGTGELFF. The CDR3 nucleotides read TGTGCCAGCAGCTCGCCCTCCTACAGGGGCACCGGGGAGCTGTTTTTT.

This chain joins TRBV11-2 and TRBJ2-1, with 7 bases fitting TRBD2. This CDR3 spans 15 amino acids. Trimming removed 5 bases from V and 0 bases from J; junction bases left unmatched: 4. Germline-derived CDR1 and CDR2 are SGHAT and FQNNGV. CDR3 amino acids: CASSPGTTSYNEQFF. CDR3 nucleotides: TGTGCCAGCAGCCCTGGGACTACCTCCTACAATGAGCAGTTCTTC.

The J gene is TRBJ1-6, the V gene TRBV4-1; 8 positions match TRBD1. With 2 bases clipped from V and 10 bases from J, the junction kept 7 bases outside the gene matches. Germline V gives CDR1 MGHRA, CDR2 YSYEKL. This CDR3 is built from 15 residues. In DNA form, the CDR3 reads TGCGCCAGCAGCCAACAGGACAGGGTGAGGTCACCCCTCCACTTT. Translation gives CASSQQDRVRSPLHF.

The rearrangement uses TRBV19 and TRBJ1-1, with D perhaps TRBD1 (6 bases). Germline V lookup: CDR1 LNHDA, CDR2 SQIVND (reference sequence). V shed 4 bases and J shed 1 base, with 7 bases lying between them. CDR3 length: 13 residues. The CDR3 region is CASSTTGNTEAFF. The CDR3 bases are TGTGCCAGTAGTACGACAGGGAACACTGAAGCTTTCTTT.

This chain connects TRBV5-1 to TRBJ2-3, with 9 bases that match TRBD2. Losses at the gene ends were 8 bases for V and 4 bases for J; bases not matched to a gene: 11. Germline-derived CDR1 and CDR2 are SGHRS and YFSETQ. The CDR3 is 15 residues long. CDR3: CASQGAGGLADTQYF. The DNA of the CDR3 is TGCGCCAGTCAGGGTGCGGGGGGGCTCGCAGATACGCAGTATTTT.

The genes are TRBV7-3 and TRBJ2-2, with D possibly being TRBD2 (5 bases). The germline CDR1 and CDR2 sequences are SGHTA and FQGTGA. V gave up 2 bases and J gave up 7 bases, with 11 bases separating them. The CDR3 is 14 amino acids. The CDR3 bases are TGTGCCAGCAGCTTAGAACTGCGGGTCGGGGAGCTGTTTTTT. Its translation: CASSLELRVGELFF.

The rearrangement joins TRBV9 to TRBJ1-1; D call uncertain. V dropped 4 bases and J dropped 4 bases, with 11 bases sitting between them. Germline V gives CDR1 SGDLS, CDR2 YYNGEE. This CDR3 spans 13 amino acids. The CDR3 bases are TGTGCCAGCAGCCCCCCAGTGGGCACTGAAGCTTTCTTT. Encoded protein: CASSPPVGTEAFF.

This rearrangement joins TRBV9 to TRBJ1-2; the D gene is possibly TRBD1 (5 bases). Germline V gives CDR1 SGDLS, CDR2 YYNGEE. The CDR3 has 15 amino acids. Trimming removed 0 bases from V and 5 bases from J, with 14 bases in between. CDR3 sequence (DNA): TGTGCCAGCAGCGTAGAAGGGACGGGGGATTATGGCTACACCTTC. This encodes CASSVEGTGDYGYTF. Variable domain in full (rest from reference TRBV9 and TRBJ1-2): DSGVTQTPKHLITATGQRVTLRCSPRSGDLSVYWYQQSLDQGLQFLIQYYNGEERAKGNILERFSAQQFPDLHSELNLSSLELGDSALYFCASSVEGTGDYGYTFGSGTRLTVV.

As concerns this clone: An end of the junction does not agree with germline; a read error may underlie this. V and J are TRBV5-7 and TRBJ1-3; 7 bases match TRBD1. TRBV5-7 belongs to the ORF category, with a function that is uncertain. This CDR3 is built from 10 residues. Here the CDR3 reads CASSHRDSLF. The CDR3 DNA follows: TGTGCCAGCAGCCACCGGGACAGTTTGTTT.

The chain couples TRBV11-3 to TRBJ1-1; 7 bases align to TRBD1. CDR3 size: 17 residues. The germline CDR1 and CDR2 sequences are SGHNT and YENEEA. J lost 7 bases, V lost 5 bases, and 19 bases had no gene match. CDR3 amino acids: CASSLKKREQGKHEAFF. The CDR3 DNA sequence: TGTGCCAGCAGCCTCAAGAAACGGGAACAGGGGAAGCATGAAGCTTTCTTT.

The chain uses TRBV25-1 and TRBJ2-2, with 7 bases matching TRBD1. J gave up 4 bases and V 5 bases, and 13 bases lay outside the gene matches. Germline CDR1 reads MGHDK; CDR2 reads SYGVNS. The CDR3 is 17 residues long. CDR3 protein: CASSSPTGWDSTGELFF. CDR3 sequence (DNA): TGTGCCAGCAGTTCCCCGACAGGGTGGGATTCCACCGGGGAGCTGTTTTTT.

The chain carries TRBV6-6 and TRBJ1-1; TRBD1 might be the D (6 bases). Trimming took off 6 bases at V and 1 base at J, with 12 bases between the two ends. From germline, CDR1 is MNHNY and CDR2 SVGAGI (reference sequence). CDR3 length: 14 residues. The CDR3: CASRPGQPNTEAFF. In DNA form, the CDR3 reads TGTGCCAGCAGGCCGGGACAACCGAACACTGAAGCTTTCTTT.

DNA for the CDR3: TGTGCCAGCAGTGAAGGTGAGACAGGGGGCTACGAGCAGTACTTC. It encodes CASSEGETGGYEQYF. This chain joins TRBV6-1 and TRBJ2-7, with 9 bases identical to TRBD1. The CDR3 covers 15 residues. V shed 1 base, J shed 3 bases, and the junction held 4 bases outside the gene matches. Germline CDR1 reads MNHNS; CDR2 reads SASEGT.

This rearrangement joins TRBV19 to TRBJ1-1; D is perhaps TRBD1 (5 bases). The CDR3 runs to 15 residues. Germline assignment: CDR1 LNHDA and CDR2 SQIVND (reference sequence). The germline V and J ends were trimmed by 7 bases and 1 base, with 16 bases remaining between them. CDR3 sequence reads: CASTRVGPRNTEAFF. DNA for the CDR3: TGTGCCAGTACCCGAGTGGGACCTCGGAACACTGAAGCTTTCTTT.

The chain is built from TRBV25-1 and TRBJ1-2; D unresolved. From germline, CDR1 is MGHDK and CDR2 SYGVNS. V lost 6 bases and J lost 3, with 14 bases in between. The CDR3 is 14 residues long. The CDR3 DNA follows: TGTGCCAGCAGGTCACCGGGCTGGTACTATGGCTACACCTTC. Amino acids: CASRSPGWYYGYTF.

This sequence joins TRBV27 and TRBJ2-1; 12 bases agree with TRBD2. V lost 5 bases, J lost 9 bases, and 8 bases stayed unmatched. There are 15 residues in the CDR3. CDR1 MNHEY and CDR2 SMNVEV come from the germline V gene (reference sequence). DNA for the CDR3: TGTGCCAGCAGTCTCACTAGCGGGGGGATCAGTGAGCAGTTCTTC. As protein: CASSLTSGGISEQFF.

This chain uses TRBV5-6 with TRBJ2-5; D gene ambiguous. CDR3 length: 14 amino acids. The V gene lost 0 bases and the J gene lost 1 base, with 7 bases spanning the gap. Germline CDR1 SGHDT, CDR2 YYEEEE. CDR3 nucleotide sequence: TGTGCCAGCAGCTTGGTGAGCGCCCAAGAGACCCAGTACTTC. Translating gives CASSLVSAQETQYF.

V is TRBV4-1 and J is TRBJ2-7; the D gene is possibly TRBD2 (6 bases). V lost 2 bases and J 4 bases, leaving 15 bases between the germline ends. The CDR3 runs 15 residues. Germline V CDR1 and CDR2: MGHRA, YSYEKL. CDR3 DNA: TGCGCCAGCAGCCAAACGGGGGAGAGTACTTACGAGCAGTACTTC. Translating it yields CASSQTGESTYEQYF.